This T cell receptor beta chain emerged from a study of blood T cells in healthy people across ages. With each sample, at least 5 micrograms of total RNA were extracted. This clonotype occurred a few times. Its antigen is not known. The V gene's germline CDR1 is SQVTM and CDR2 ANQGSEA. Losses at the gene ends were 2 bases for V and 4 bases for J; bases not matched to a gene: 4. CDR3 length: 13 residues. General study results and limits: Naive and antigen-experienced cells were not separated, limiting conclusive comparison.

A J-beta primer mix and a sample-barcoded 5' primer were used in a second PCR of roughly 7 to 12 cycles. MiXCR, applied by TCRdb to the 5' RACE reads, yields one record per CDR3 protein. Counted here are approximately 400,000 distinct CDR3 sequences, 52% occurring once; the ten biggest clones make up under 65%. The sample was blood. The V call is TRBV29-1, the J call TRBJ2-5; the match to TRBD2 covers 7 bases. This TCR was recovered from a man aged 55 to 70 in good health. CDR3 region: CSVEWVAGETQYF. CDR3 in DNA: TGCAGCGTTGAATGGGTAGCGGGAGAGACCCAGTACTTC.